This T cell receptor beta chain was sequenced during a study of blood T cell repertoires in COVID-19. Turning to the study itself: Researchers got acute and convalescent COVID-19 samples from the United States, Italy and Spain.

Original processing methods: It was from reference gene primer amplification that nucleated cell counts were estimated. Profiled with immunoSEQ multiplex PCR; TCRdb holds only in-frame clones, not every one. The V and J calls and clone size are taken from that table; D and trimming were inferred from the DNA. Among about 140,000 clones, more than 80% were seen once, and the ten largest hold approximately 9%. Source material: peripheral blood. The TCR was taken from a woman aged 80 or older in a cohort sampled during active or convalescent COVID-19.

CDR3 in amino acids: CASSKDRDWDTEAFF. The CDR3 DNA sequence: TGTGCCAGCTCAAAAGACAGGGATTGGGACACTGAAGCTTTCTTT. V usage is TRBV18 and J usage is TRBJ1-1; 7 bases map to TRBD1. The CDR3 totals 15 residues. Losses at the gene ends were 5 bases for V and 3 bases for J; bases not matched to a gene: 9. Per the germline V gene, CDR1 is KGHSH and CDR2 is LQKENI.